The present T cell receptor beta chain was sequenced within a study of OX40 agonist ivuxolimab in advanced cancers. Germline CDR1 and CDR2: SGHRS and YFSETQ. Trimming took off 0 bases at V and 4 bases at J, with 11 bases between the two ends. This CDR3 is 14 amino acids long. Enrollment shut out patients with autoimmune disease history or systemic immunosuppression. Sampling of blood occurred at baseline, cycle 4 day 1, and cycle 7 day 1. The protocol was immunoSEQ multiplex PCR, while the TCRdb copy is restricted to in-frame clones and leaves out a portion. The sample has 77,000 or so clones, more than 80% seen once.

Here the sequenced sample was CD4+ or CD8+ T cells sorted from blood, taken in a trial of the OX40 agonist ivuxolimab. The chain employs TRBV5-1 and TRBJ2-7; no firm D call. The clonotype was recovered from an adult with an advanced solid tumor such as melanoma, head and neck, liver or kidney cancer. CDR3 loop: CASSLDQERYEQYF. The CDR3 DNA reads TGCGCCAGCAGCTTGGACCAGGAGCGATACGAGCAGTACTTC. The whole variable domain, filled in from reference TRBV5-1 and TRBJ2-7, reads KAGVTQTPRYLIKTRGQQVTLSCSPISGHRSVSWYQQTPGQGLQFLFEYFSETQRNKGNFPGRFSGRQFSNSRSEMNVSTLELGDSALYLCASSLDQERYEQYFGPGTRLTVT.